What follows are 14 T cell receptor beta chains derived from one specimen sequenced in a study of CD8+ T cells in alopecia areata. Sequencing relied on a cDNA template that was reverse transcribed from extracted RNA. This table comes from immunoSEQ multiplex PCR, and its TCRdb copy is limited to in-frame clones, with some not included. The repertoire holds roughly 190,000 clones, with more than 50% as singletons. The treatment here: oral pan-JAK inhibitor, 5-10 mg twice daily. Sequencing used CD4+ T cells sorted from blood, obtained at week 24, from a patient treated with tofacitinib. These receptors all come from a human donor with alopecia areata.

The V and J genes are TRBV29-1 and TRBJ1-4, with D unclear. V was pared by 7 bases and J by 7 bases, with 10 bases between. Germline CDR1 SQVTM, CDR2 ANQGSEA. The CDR3 sequence is 11 residues long. The CDR3: CSAQLAEKLFF. The DNA of the CDR3 is TGCAGCGCACAACTCGCTGAAAAACTGTTTTTT.

This clone was counted between two and nine times. J is TRBJ1-5 and V is TRBV18; the D is unclear. With 3 bases removed from V and 0 bases from J, the gap between germline ends came to 6 bases. In germline, CDR1 is KGHSH, CDR2 LQKENI. CDR3 length: 14 residues. In DNA form, the CDR3 reads TGTGCCAGCTCACCGTCATATAGCAATCAGCCCCAGCATTTT. This encodes CASSPSYSNQPQHF.

The CDR3 protein is CSVAAVWETYEQYF. The CDR3, as DNA: TGCAGCGTGGCGGCGGTGTGGGAAACCTACGAGCAGTACTTC. The chain couples TRBV29-1 to TRBJ2-7; D remains unclear. The V end lost 6 bases, the J end lost 2 bases, and 17 bases lay between the germline ends. CDR3 length: 14 residues. CDR1 SQVTM and CDR2 ANQGSEA come from the germline V gene.

The chain combines TRBV7-2 with TRBJ2-3, with TRBD2 matching 9 bases. Germline V gene data show CDR1 as SGHTA and CDR2 as FQGNSA. J gave up 5 bases and V 1 base, and 10 bases lay outside the gene matches. CDR3 length equals 17 residues. The CDR3 region is CASSLEVAGGPGDTQYF. The CDR3 coding sequence is TGTGCCAGCAGCTTAGAAGTTGCGGGGGGGCCGGGAGATACGCAGTATTTT.

In DNA, the CDR3 is TGCGCCAGCCGTCTCGAGGGCGCGATCGGGGAGCTGTTTTTT. It translates to CASRLEGAIGELFF. This rearrangement joins TRBV5-1 to TRBJ2-2, with a weak D call TRBD2 (5 bases). The germline V and J ends were trimmed by 7 bases and 7 bases, with 17 bases remaining between them. This CDR3 contains 14 residues. Germline V gene sequence: CDR1 SGHRS, CDR2 YFSETQ.

The chain is built from TRBV29-1 and TRBJ1-4; D is uncertain. V lost 4 bases to trimming and J lost 8 bases, with 11 bases between them. This CDR3 region has 12 residues. Germline CDR1 and CDR2: SQVTM and ANQGSEA. CDR3 in DNA: TGCAGCGTTGGTGTGGGATCCGAAAAACTGTTTTTT. Encoded protein: CSVGVGSEKLFF.

V and J are TRBV27 and TRBJ2-2, with 9 bases aligning to TRBD2. This CDR3 has 16 amino acids. V lost 5 bases, J lost 1 base, and 5 bases stayed unmatched. Germline V gene sequence: CDR1 MNHEY, CDR2 SMNVEV (reference sequence). The CDR3 is CASSAPSGVNTGELFF. The CDR3 nucleotides are TGTGCCAGCAGTGCCCCTAGCGGGGTGAACACCGGGGAGCTGTTTTTT.

J is TRBJ2-7 and V is TRBV4-1; perhaps D is TRBD1 or TRBD2 (5 bases each). Germline V lookup: CDR1 MGHRA, CDR2 YSYEKL. CDR3 length: 15 amino acids. V lost 0 bases and J 4 bases, leaving 13 bases between the germline ends. CDR3 bases: TGCGCCAGCAGCCAAGATTGGGACGGTGGATACGAGCAGTACTTC. Translated: CASSQDWDGGYEQYF.

The rearrangement links TRBV30 to TRBJ1-5; 9 nucleotides agree with TRBD1. CDR3 length: 15 amino acids. Looked up from germline, CDR1 is GTSNPN and CDR2 is SVGIG (reference sequence). The J segment lost 3 bases and the V segment lost 2 bases, leaving 5 bases of the junction unmatched. The CDR3 bases are TGTGCCTGGAGTTCCGGGACAGGGAACAATCAGCCCCAGCATTTT. Encoded protein: CAWSSGTGNNQPQHF.

This clone has more than one count but fewer than ten. The chain joins TRBV10-3 to TRBJ1-2; D uncertain. V shed 7 bases and J shed 2 bases, with 14 bases lying between them. CDR3 length: 14 residues. The germline V gene has CDR1 ENHRY and CDR2 SYGVKD. The CDR3 spells CAINSPGSNYGYTF. The CDR3 bases are TGTGCCATCAACTCTCCGGGGAGCAACTATGGCTACACCTTC.

This clone was observed a handful of times. This chain links TRBV2 with TRBJ1-6; possible D gene TRBD1, 6 bases. CDR1 is SNHLY and CDR2 is FYNNEI in the germline V gene. V was shortened by 6 bases and J by 9 bases, with 9 bases between the two germline ends. The CDR3 spans 12 residues. CDR3 sequence reads: CASSYRVSPLHF. CDR3 nucleotides: TGTGCCAGCAGCTACAGGGTTTCACCCCTCCACTTT. The entire variable domain, with the rest obtained from reference TRBV2 and TRBJ1-6, is as follows: EPEVTQTPSHQVTQMGQEVILRCVPISNHLYFYWYRQILGQKVEFLVSFYNNEISEKSEIFDDQFSVERPDGSNFTLKIRSTKLEDSAMYFCASSYRVSPLHFGNGTRLTVT.

CDR3: CASSHTKSLYANVLTF. The CDR3 DNA follows: TGCGCCAGCAGCCACACCAAAAGTCTATATGCCAACGTCCTGACTTTC. This sequence joins TRBV4-3 and TRBJ2-6; no reliable D call. The germline gives CDR1 LGHNA, CDR2 YSLEER. The CDR3 runs 16 residues. With 3 bases removed from V and 7 bases from J, the gap between germline ends came to 16 bases.

V is TRBV30 and J is TRBJ1-2; maybe TRBD1 (5 bases). Trimming took 6 bases from V and 4 from J, leaving 18 bases between them. The CDR3 contains 14 residues. From germline, CDR1 is GTSNPN and CDR2 SVGIG (reference sequence). CDR3 sequence (DNA): TGTGCCTGTAACCGGGGCAGAAGAGCCTATGGCTACACCTTC. It is translated as CACNRGRRAYGYTF.

The table lists this clone with a few counts. This chain connects TRBV2 to TRBJ1-4; D is unresolved. V was clipped by 6 bases and J by 8 bases, with 10 bases between them. CDR1 SNHLY and CDR2 FYNNEI come from the germline V gene. There are 12 residues in the CDR3. The CDR3 coding sequence is TGTGCCAGCAGCCCCGGAAAGGAAAAACTGTTTTTT. Protein: CASSPGKEKLFF.